These 7 T cell receptor beta chains were sequenced from one sample in a study of shared clonotypes between healthy human individuals. The repertoire was sequenced with immunoSEQ multiplex PCR; TCRdb's copy has only in-frame clones and lacks some. Here the sample spans under 600,000 clones, approximately 97% being singletons. Sequencing input: naive CD4+ T cells sorted from blood. Subset defined: CD45RA+ positively selected. These receptors were obtained from a woman aged 30 to 39 in good health.

The chain employs TRBV6-1 and TRBJ2-5, with 7 nucleotides matching TRBD2. Germline V gene lookup returns CDR1 MNHNS and CDR2 SASEGT. The CDR3 sequence is 13 residues long. Trimming at V came to 4 bases and at J to 4 bases, leaving 3 bases not matched to a gene. The CDR3, as DNA: TGTGCCAGCAGTGCCTGGGGGGGAGAGACCCAGTACTTC. Its protein product is CASSAWGGETQYF.

The rearrangement links TRBV6-5 to TRBJ2-2; no reliable D call. Germline CDR1 MNHEY, CDR2 SVGAGI. This CDR3 has 12 amino acids. V was clipped by 6 bases and J by 8 bases, with 10 bases between them. The chain's CDR3 is CASRIVTGELFF. DNA of the CDR3: TGTGCCAGCAGGATCGTCACGGGGGAGCTGTTTTTT.

This chain uses TRBV15 with TRBJ1-1, with a weak D call TRBD1 (6 bases). V was clipped by 0 bases and J by 8 bases, with 10 bases between them. This CDR3 is 13 amino acids long. Germline lookup yields CDR1 LNHNV and CDR2 YYDKDF (reference sequence). CDR3 in DNA: TGTGCCACCAGCAGAGATCAGGGGTTAGAAGCTTTCTTT. Protein sequence: CATSRDQGLEAFF.

The J gene is TRBJ1-4, the V gene TRBV9; D ambiguous. Trimming took off 5 bases at V and 10 bases at J, with 21 bases between the two ends. Germline V gives CDR1 SGDLS, CDR2 YYNGEE. The CDR3 has 15 amino acids. CDR3 region: CASSEEGHPASKLFF. CDR3 in DNA: TGTGCCAGCAGTGAAGAAGGGCACCCGGCCTCAAAACTGTTTTTT.

As DNA, the CDR3 is TGTGCCAGCACTCAAGCCGGGACGCCAAATCAGCCCCAGCATTTT. This codes for CASTQAGTPNQPQHF. The chain has TRBV28 and TRBJ1-5; the D gene is possibly TRBD1 (5 bases). The CDR3 contains 15 residues. The V end was cut by 7 bases, the J end by 4 bases, with 17 bases between. In germline, CDR1 is MDHEN, CDR2 SYDVKM.

This rearrangement joins TRBV7-8 to TRBJ1-1; D uncertain. CDR1 is SGHVS and CDR2 is FQNEAQ in the germline V gene. The CDR3 is 13 residues long. Trimming pared 4 bases from V and 3 bases from J, leaving 9 bases between. This CDR3 reads CASSYGRYTEAFF. For the CDR3, the DNA is TGTGCCAGCAGCTACGGACGGTACACTGAAGCTTTCTTT.

The chain joins TRBV19 to TRBJ2-7, with D maybe TRBD1 (6 bases). V lost 1 base and J 3 bases, leaving 13 bases between the germline ends. CDR3 length equals 15 residues. Per germline, CDR1 LNHDA and CDR2 SQIVND (reference sequence). The CDR3 spells CASSIGAGALYEQYF. CDR3 coding DNA: TGTGCCAGTAGTATAGGAGCAGGGGCCCTCTACGAGCAGTACTTC. The whole variable domain, remainder taken from reference TRBV19 and TRBJ2-7, is DGGITQSPKYLFRKEGQNVTLSCEQNLNHDAMYWYRQDPGQGLRLIYYSQIVNDFQKGDIAEGYSVSREKKESFPLTVTSAQKNPTAFYLCASSIGAGALYEQYFGPGTRLTVT.